These 22 T cell receptor beta chains share one sample of origin, sequenced in a study of shared clonotypes between healthy human individuals (dated by TCRdb to 2020 to 2021). Libraries were built with the immunoSEQ multiplex PCR assay. TCRdb holds this immuneACCESS table with in-frame rearrangements only. Some clones are missing; in checked studies, unresolved V genes explain under half, and the rest has no known cause. The sample records hundreds of thousands of clones, around 72% of which are singletons. The ten largest clonotypes hold about 1.7% of the sample. Sequenced input: memory CD4+ T cells sorted from blood. In the paper's terms, the cell subset or site label means: CD45RA-negative fraction. The origin of the receptors is a woman in her thirties in good health.

This clone was observed a handful of times. This same CDR3 is encoded by further DNA sequences in the sample. The J gene is TRBJ2-1, the V gene TRBV29-1, with 7 bases that match TRBD2. CDR1 is SQVTM and CDR2 is ANQGSEA in the germline V gene. The CDR3 runs to 13 residues. V lost 3 bases, J lost 5 bases, and 4 bases stayed unmatched. Written as DNA, the CDR3 is TGCAGCGTTGACGGCCTAGCGGACAATGAGCAGTTCTTC. Protein sequence: CSVDGLADNEQFF.

The chain uses TRBV10-3 and TRBJ1-1, with 8 bases identical to TRBD1. This CDR3 spans 15 amino acids. CDR1 ENHRY and CDR2 SYGVKD come from the germline V gene. Losses at the gene ends were 10 bases for V and 1 base for J; bases not matched to a gene: 11. The CDR3 DNA is TGTGCCACGAAGCCTCGACAGGGGTCGAACACTGAAGCTTTCTTT. As protein: CATKPRQGSNTEAFF.

CDR3 nucleotides: TGCGCCAGCAGCCGGACAGGGGATAACGAAAAACTGTTTTTT. Translated: CASSRTGDNEKLFF. The chain combines TRBV5-1 with TRBJ1-4, with TRBD1 matching over 9 bases. Germline CDR1 and CDR2: SGHRS and YFSETQ. The CDR3 has 14 residues. The ends lost 4 bases at V and 8 bases at J; junction bases unmatched: 6.

In this sample, this clone turned up a few times. The chain couples TRBV4-2 to TRBJ2-1, with 7 nucleotides matching TRBD2. Looked up from germline, CDR1 is LGHNA and CDR2 is YNFKEQ. V dropped 1 base and J dropped 0; count of bases not matched to a gene: 6. CDR3 length: 17 amino acids. The CDR3 region has the DNA TGTGCCAGCAGCCAAGTGGGAGGCGGGAGCTCCTACAATGAGCAGTTCTTC. Translation: CASSQVGGGSSYNEQFF.

This chain joins TRBV6-5 and TRBJ1-4; 8 bases fit TRBD1. The CDR3 contains 15 residues. J gave up 10 bases and V 6 bases, and 13 bases lay outside the gene matches. Looked up from germline, CDR1 is MNHEY and CDR2 is SVGAGI. The DNA of the CDR3 is TGTGCCAGCAGACCTCGGACAGGGATAAGAGGAAAACTGTTTTTT. It encodes CASRPRTGIRGKLFF.

The gene calls are TRBV29-1 and TRBJ2-4, with 7 bases aligning to TRBD1. CDR3 length equals 12 residues. The trim removed 5 bases at V and 6 bases at J, leaving 4 bases unmatched. Germline-derived CDR1 and CDR2 are SQVTM and ANQGSEA. The CDR3 bases are TGCAGCGTTCGACAGGGTTCAAACATTCAGTACTTC. Amino acid sequence: CSVRQGSNIQYF.

Turning to this clone: A much larger clone lies one base from this, so it may be a read error. In the same sample, other DNA sequences code for this CDR3. This chain connects TRBV5-1 to TRBJ2-3; perhaps D is TRBD1 or TRBD2 (5 bases each). V was clipped by 3 bases and J by 2 bases, with 10 bases between them. This CDR3 is built from 14 residues. Germline V CDR1 and CDR2: SGHRS, YFSETQ. The CDR3 loop reads CASSYGTLTDTQYF. DNA for the CDR3: TGCGCCAGCAGCTACGGGACCCTCACAGATACGCAGTATTTT.

This clone has only one observation. The genes are TRBV5-1 and TRBJ2-5; 10 nucleotides line up with TRBD1. Trimming removed 4 bases from V and 5 bases from J; junction bases left unmatched: 14. The CDR3 length is 17 residues. Germline CDR1 is SGHRS and CDR2 is YFSETQ. The CDR3 nucleotides are TGCGCCAGCAGCCCCCGGGACAGGGGCGGAGCGGGGGAGACCCAGTACTTC. This sequence encodes CASSPRDRGGAGETQYF.

The V call is TRBV29-1, the J call TRBJ1-1; D is perhaps TRBD1 (5 bases). Trimming stripped 3 bases from V and 4 bases from J, with 12 bases between. The CDR3 totals 13 residues. The germline V gene encodes CDR1 SQVTM and CDR2 ANQGSEA. CDR3 DNA: TGCAGCGTTGAGAGCCAGGGAGGCACTGAAGCTTTCTTT. This translates into CSVESQGGTEAFF.

This rearrangement joins TRBV5-1 to TRBJ1-1; no clear D gene. Trimming removed 4 bases at V and 1 base at J, with 8 bases between. The CDR3 is 13 amino acids. Germline CDR1 and CDR2: SGHRS and YFSETQ. The CDR3 is CASSPDPNTEAFF. In nucleotides, the CDR3 is TGCGCCAGCAGCCCTGACCCGAACACTGAAGCTTTCTTT. Based on the CDR3 plus reference TRBV5-1 and TRBJ1-1, the full variable domain is KAGVTQTPRYLIKTRGQQVTLSCSPISGHRSVSWYQQTPGQGLQFLFEYFSETQRNKGNFPGRFSGRQFSNSRSEMNVSTLELGDSALYLCASSPDPNTEAFFGQGTRLTVV.

This clone showed up just once. The chain has TRBV4-2 and TRBJ2-3; 14 bases agree with TRBD2. The V gene end was trimmed by 1 base and the J gene end by 4 bases; junction bases not matched to a gene: 10. There are 19 residues in the CDR3. The germline V gene has CDR1 LGHNA and CDR2 YNFKEQ. CDR3 DNA: TGTGCCAGCAGCCAAGCTTCGACTAGCGGGAGGGTTGCGTCAGATACGCAGTATTTT. Protein sequence: CASSQASTSGRVASDTQYF.

The chain recombines TRBV2 with TRBJ2-5; 10 positions match TRBD1. Germline values: CDR1 SNHLY, CDR2 FYNNEI. The CDR3 extends over 14 amino acids. V trimming: 7 bases; J trimming: 5 bases; junction bases outside the gene matches: 7. The CDR3 sequence: CASNRQGAYETQYF. The CDR3 DNA reads as TGTGCCAGCAATCGACAGGGGGCGTATGAGACCCAGTACTTC. The whole variable domain, filled in from reference TRBV2 and TRBJ2-5, reads EPEVTQTPSHQVTQMGQEVILRCVPISNHLYFYWYRQILGQKVEFLVSFYNNEISEKSEIFDDQFSVERPDGSNFTLKIRSTKLEDSAMYFCASNRQGAYETQYFGPGTRLLVL.

The rearrangement joins TRBV5-1 to TRBJ2-7; 9 bases map to TRBD2. The CDR3 extends over 13 amino acids. The V and J ends lost 5 bases and 4 bases, in that order; junction bases with no gene match: 4. Germline V CDR1 and CDR2: SGHRS, YFSETQ. CDR3 amino acids: CASRQTSGYEQYF. CDR3 bases: TGCGCCAGCAGACAGACTAGCGGTTACGAGCAGTACTTC.

This sequence joins TRBV7-9 and TRBJ2-1; tentatively, D is TRBD2 (5 bases). The CDR3 runs to 15 residues. V was clipped by 5 bases and J by 5 bases, with 16 bases between them. The germline V gene has CDR1 SEHNR and CDR2 FQNEAQ (reference sequence). The chain's CDR3 is CASSRTNGRDNEQFF. CDR3 nucleotide sequence: TGTGCCAGCAGCCGTACGAACGGGCGGGACAATGAGCAGTTCTTC.

This clone was seen a few times. Here the CDR3 DNA reads TGTGCCAGCAATTTGATGCATCAGCCCCAGCATTTT. This codes for CASNLMHQPQHF. The J gene is TRBJ1-5, the V gene TRBV28; D call uncertain. Germline CDR1 reads MDHEN; CDR2 reads SYDVKM. Trimming took off 7 bases at V and 5 bases at J, with 9 bases between the two ends. The CDR3 covers 12 residues.

This chain joins TRBV27 and TRBJ2-7; TRBD2 matches 10 bases. The CDR3 has 19 amino acids. The germline gives CDR1 MNHEY, CDR2 SMNVEV (reference sequence). Trimming cost V 5 bases and J 5 bases; bases outside gene matches: 21. The CDR3 DNA reads as TGTGCCAGCAGTCTTACAACCGGGAATCTAGCGGGAGCCGTCCACGAGCAGTACTTC. Translation: CASSLTTGNLAGAVHEQYF.

The V and J genes are TRBV5-1 and TRBJ2-1; 12 bases fit TRBD2. The CDR3 loop spans 16 amino acids. CDR1 and CDR2 (germline): SGHRS, YFSETQ. J was trimmed by 7 bases and V by 4 bases; bases with no gene match: 9. This chain's CDR3 is CASSPLAGGSRNEQFF. The CDR3, as DNA: TGCGCCAGCAGCCCGCTAGCGGGAGGGAGTAGGAATGAGCAGTTCTTC.

The DNA of the CDR3 is TGCGCCAGCGGCGGGAGCGCTAACTATGGCTACACCTTC. This sequence encodes CASGGSANYGYTF. The chain has TRBV5-1 and TRBJ1-2; D is uncertain. Trimming took off 7 bases at V and 0 bases at J, with 10 bases between the two ends. CDR1 and CDR2 (germline): SGHRS, YFSETQ. The CDR3 has 13 amino acids.

This chain joins TRBV11-2 and TRBJ2-6; 9 nucleotides line up with TRBD1. Looked up from germline, CDR1 is SGHAT and CDR2 is FQNNGV. J gave up 1 base and V 6 bases, and 10 bases lay outside the gene matches. The CDR3 covers 18 residues. This CDR3 reads CASRKSGQGISGANVLTF. DNA for the CDR3: TGTGCCAGCAGGAAGAGTGGACAGGGGATATCTGGGGCCAACGTCCTGACTTTC.

This clone was found a few times. The rearrangement uses TRBV9 and TRBJ2-3, with D uncertain. The CDR3 totals 15 residues. Trimming stripped 0 bases from V and 5 bases from J, with 13 bases between. Per germline, CDR1 SGDLS and CDR2 YYNGEE. The CDR3 sequence is CASSVGALTVDTQYF. The CDR3 DNA is TGTGCCAGCAGCGTAGGCGCTCTAACCGTAGATACGCAGTATTTT. The full variable domain, its missing parts supplied by reference TRBV9 and TRBJ2-3, is DSGVTQTPKHLITATGQRVTLRCSPRSGDLSVYWYQQSLDQGLQFLIQYYNGEERAKGNILERFSAQQFPDLHSELNLSSLELGDSALYFCASSVGALTVDTQYFGPGTRLTVL.

The chain uses TRBV6-5 and TRBJ1-3, with D uncertain. V shed 0 bases and J shed 8 bases, with 8 bases lying between them. This CDR3 contains 13 residues. From germline, CDR1 is MNHEY and CDR2 SVGAGI. The CDR3 loop is CASSYSTGYTIYF. The CDR3 nucleotides are TGTGCCAGCAGTTACTCGACGGGATACACCATATATTTT.

The chain has TRBV5-4 and TRBJ2-3; 7 bases are a match to TRBD2. V lost 1 base, J lost 1 base, and 3 bases stayed unmatched. This CDR3 has 15 residues. Germline CDR1 and CDR2: SGHNT and YYREEE (reference sequence). The CDR3 spells CASSLRAGGTDTQYF. The CDR3 nucleotides are TGTGCCAGCAGCTTGCGGGCGGGAGGCACAGATACGCAGTATTTT.